The 23 T cell receptor beta chains below were found in one sample sequenced in a study of shared clonotypes between healthy human individuals. Produced via immunoSEQ multiplex PCR; TCRdb's table is partial and in-frame only. The repertoire holds about 750,000 clones, 90% to 95% seen once, with less than 25% in the top ten. Naive CD8 cells, CD45RO-negative and positively selected for CCR7, excluded terminally differentiated effector memory CD45RA+ cells. Source material: naive CD8+ T cells sorted from blood. All receptors derive from a man aged 25-45 years in good health.

V is TRBV4-1 and J is TRBJ2-7, with D perhaps assigned TRBD1 or TRBD2 (5 bases each). The CDR3 has 16 amino acids. V gave up 0 bases and J gave up 5 bases, with 17 bases separating them. Germline lookup yields CDR1 MGHRA and CDR2 YSYEKL. The CDR3: CASSQEEARRDDEQYF. As DNA, the CDR3 is TGCGCCAGCAGCCAAGAAGAGGCTCGCAGGGACGACGAGCAGTACTTC.

The chain employs TRBV10-3 and TRBJ2-5, with no clear D. V was trimmed by 2 bases and J by 0 bases, leaving 4 bases between them. Germline V gene data show CDR1 as ENHRY and CDR2 as SYGVKD. This CDR3 is built from 13 residues. This chain's CDR3 is CAISEGNQETQYF. The CDR3 DNA is TGTGCCATCAGTGAGGGCAACCAAGAGACCCAGTACTTC.

The V and J genes are TRBV27 and TRBJ2-7, with TRBD2 matching over 9 bases. J lost 0 bases, V lost 7 bases, and 4 bases had no gene match. This CDR3 contains 14 residues. Germline V gene lookup returns CDR1 MNHEY and CDR2 SMNVEV (reference sequence). In DNA form, the CDR3 reads TGTGCCAGCACCTTTAGCGGGAGCTCCTACGAGCAGTACTTC. Amino acids: CASTFSGSSYEQYF.

The V gene is TRBV5-8, the J gene TRBJ1-5, with unresolved D. This CDR3 has 15 residues. The germline V gene has CDR1 SGHTS and CDR2 YDEGEE. V was pared by 1 base and J by 0 bases, with 8 bases between. The CDR3 spells CASSLSVISNQPQHF. The DNA of the CDR3 is TGTGCCAGCAGCTTGTCAGTAATTAGCAATCAGCCCCAGCATTTT.

The V call is TRBV4-1, the J call TRBJ2-7; D is uncertain. Trimming took 6 bases from V and 1 from J, leaving 16 bases between them. In germline, CDR1 is MGHRA, CDR2 YSYEKL. The CDR3 is 15 amino acids. In DNA form, the CDR3 reads TGCGCCAGCAGTTCGGACCGCACCGAATCCTACGAGCAGTACTTC. Its protein is CASSSDRTESYEQYF.

J is TRBJ2-7 and V is TRBV6-5; the D is unclear. The V and J ends lost 5 bases and 5 bases respectively, with 13 bases between them. Germline V gives CDR1 MNHEY, CDR2 SVGAGI. This CDR3 is 13 amino acids long. The DNA for the CDR3 is TGTGCCAGCAGTCGATCTATGGTGGACGAGCAGTACTTC. Its translation: CASSRSMVDEQYF.

The CDR3 DNA sequence: TGTGCCAGCAGTCCCGACTACAACAATGAGCAGTTCTTC. It codes for CASSPDYNNEQFF. The rearrangement uses TRBV6-5 and TRBJ2-1; D is perhaps TRBD2 (5 bases). V shed 5 bases and J shed 5 bases, with 10 bases lying between them. In germline, CDR1 is MNHEY, CDR2 SVGAGI. This CDR3 contains 13 residues.

The CDR3 DNA sequence: TGTGCCAGCAGTTTATCGGCGGGAACCATCTCCTACGAGCAGTACTTC. Translating gives CASSLSAGTISYEQYF. This rearrangement joins TRBV27 to TRBJ2-7, with D perhaps matching TRBD2 (6 bases). The germline gives CDR1 MNHEY, CDR2 SMNVEV (reference sequence). The CDR3 sequence is 16 residues long. The V end was cut by 0 bases, the J end by 0 bases, with 12 bases between.

The chain couples TRBV7-6 to TRBJ2-7; D perhaps matches TRBD1 (6 bases). The V gene lost 5 bases and the J gene lost 2 bases, with 13 bases spanning the gap. This CDR3 is built from 14 residues. Germline CDR1 is SGHVS and CDR2 is FNYEAQ. The CDR3 here is CASSPGDPTYEQYF. The CDR3 bases are TGTGCCAGCAGCCCAGGGGACCCTACCTACGAGCAGTACTTC.

The V call is TRBV7-9, the J call TRBJ2-3; no definite D call. The CDR3 covers 13 residues. V shed 8 bases and J shed 4 bases, with 13 bases lying between them. Looked up from germline, CDR1 is SEHNR and CDR2 is FQNEAQ (reference sequence). CDR3 coding DNA: TGTGCCAGCTCCACTATCCCGTCAGATACGCAGTATTTT. Amino acid sequence: CASSTIPSDTQYF.

The V and J genes are TRBV7-2 and TRBJ1-1, with TRBD1 as a possible D gene (6 bases). This CDR3 is 15 amino acids long. Deletions cut 5 bases from V and 0 bases from J, with 13 bases between. Germline V lookup: CDR1 SGHTA, CDR2 FQGNSA. CDR3 sequence reads: CASSQKQGVNTEAFF. The DNA of the CDR3 is TGTGCCAGCAGCCAAAAACAGGGAGTGAACACTGAAGCTTTCTTT. Complete variable domain (other parts from reference TRBV7-2 and TRBJ1-1): GAGVSQSPSNKVTEKGKDVELRCDPISGHTALYWYRQSLGQGLEFLIYFQGNSAPDKSGLPSDRFSAERTGGSVSTLTIQRTQQEDSAVYLCASSQKQGVNTEAFFGQGTRLTVV.

The V gene is TRBV9, the J gene TRBJ2-3; the match to TRBD2 covers 8 bases. Germline CDR1 is SGDLS and CDR2 is YYNGEE. The junction had 7 bases not matched to a gene; V was cut back by 4 bases and J by 0 bases. The CDR3 has 16 amino acids. The CDR3 spells CASSPQRESSTDTQYF. The CDR3, as DNA: TGTGCCAGCAGCCCTCAGCGGGAGTCTAGCACAGATACGCAGTATTTT.

The CDR3 nucleotides are TGTGCCAGCAGGGATCAGGGGGTAGGGAGCTACAATGAGCAGTTCTTC. As protein: CASRDQGVGSYNEQFF. The chain couples TRBV28 to TRBJ2-1; 7 nucleotides align to TRBD1. The CDR3 sequence is 16 residues long. Trimming took 6 bases from V and 3 from J; bases not matched to a gene: 11. Germline-derived CDR1 and CDR2 are MDHEN and SYDVKM.

The chain employs TRBV11-2 and TRBJ2-5, with TRBD2 matching 7 bases. The germline gives CDR1 SGHAT, CDR2 FQNNGV. V lost 5 bases and J lost 5; bases outside the gene matches: 17. The CDR3 has 17 amino acids. The CDR3 DNA is TGTGCCAGCAGCCATGGCGGGAGAGGCGCCGGGGGGGAGACCCAGTACTTC. This encodes CASSHGGRGAGGETQYF.

This chain uses TRBV28 with TRBJ2-7; D is undetermined. The CDR3 contains 11 residues. Germline CDR1 and CDR2: MDHEN and SYDVKM. V lost 6 bases and J lost 7, with 10 bases in between. The CDR3 region has the DNA TGTGCCAGCAGGCTTGCCAGGGAGCAGTACTTC. Translating gives CASRLAREQYF.

The J gene is TRBJ2-7, the V gene TRBV7-9; TRBD1 agrees at 9 bases. In germline, CDR1 is SEHNR, CDR2 FQNEAQ (reference sequence). The CDR3 is 15 residues long. V shed 4 bases and J 5 bases; nucleotides not matched to a gene: 9. The CDR3 spells CASSSLGGQGNEQYF. CDR3 nucleotide sequence: TGTGCCAGCAGCTCGTTAGGGGGACAGGGTAACGAGCAGTACTTC.

The chain couples TRBV7-9 to TRBJ2-5; D unresolved. In germline, CDR1 is SEHNR, CDR2 FQNEAQ (reference sequence). V was pared by 0 bases and J by 9 bases, with 14 bases between. This CDR3 region has 14 residues. The CDR3 here is CASSLADGPKAQYF. The CDR3, as DNA: TGTGCCAGCAGCTTAGCGGACGGTCCTAAGGCCCAGTACTTC.

This chain uses TRBV7-3 with TRBJ2-2, with 7 positions matching TRBD1. The germline V gene encodes CDR1 SGHTA and CDR2 FQGTGA. The V gene end was trimmed by 2 bases and the J gene end by 4 bases; junction bases not matched to a gene: 4. This CDR3 region has 15 residues. CDR3 amino acids: CASSLQGEGTGELFF. The DNA of the CDR3 is TGTGCCAGCAGCTTACAGGGGGAAGGCACCGGGGAGCTGTTTTTT.

DNA for the CDR3: TGTGCCACCTCAGGACGGAACCAAGAGACCCAGTACTTC. Translation: CATSGRNQETQYF. This chain links TRBV14 with TRBJ2-5; D not resolved. The CDR3 has 13 amino acids. The germline gives CDR1 SGHDN, CDR2 FVKESK. Trimming took off 10 bases at V and 0 bases at J, with 12 bases between the two ends.

This rearrangement joins TRBV4-1 to TRBJ2-7; 11 bases line up with TRBD2. Germline CDR1 reads MGHRA; CDR2 reads YSYEKL. V shed 2 bases, J shed 2 bases, and the junction held 14 bases outside the gene matches. The CDR3 is made up of 19 amino acids. Here the CDR3 DNA reads TGCGCCAGCAGCCAACCAAGCGCTACTAGCGGGAGTTTACCCTACGAGCAGTACTTC. Translating gives CASSQPSATSGSLPYEQYF.

The V and J genes are TRBV11-2 and TRBJ2-7, with TRBD2 matching over 9 bases. Germline V CDR1 and CDR2: SGHAT, FQNNGV. This CDR3 contains 15 residues. The junction had 8 bases not matched to a gene; V was cut back by 3 bases and J by 5 bases. CDR3 DNA sequence: TGTGCCAGCAGCTTTTTGGCGGGAGGGCACGACGAGCAGTACTTC. Protein product: CASSFLAGGHDEQYF.

The CDR3 sequence: CASSRGQSLTAVYEQYF. The DNA of the CDR3 is TGCGCCAGCAGTCGCGGACAGTCACTCACCGCGGTCTACGAGCAGTACTTC. The chain recombines TRBV23-1 with TRBJ2-7, with D possibly TRBD1 on 6 matching bases. TRBV23-1 is annotated as an ORF whose role is uncertain. CDR3 length: 17 amino acids. Deletions cut 4 bases from V and 3 bases from J, with 22 bases between.

CDR3 DNA: TGTGCCAGCAGCCGCCTCGCAACTAATGAAAAACTGTTTTTT. Encoded protein: CASSRLATNEKLFF. The chain joins TRBV7-9 to TRBJ1-4; no clear D. The germline CDR1 and CDR2 sequences are SEHNR and FQNEAQ (reference sequence). Trimming pared 5 bases from V and 0 bases from J, leaving 7 bases between. CDR3 length equals 14 residues.